The rows below give T cell receptor beta chains drawn from one sample of a study of patients and donors after allogeneic stem cell transplantation. TCRdb independently ran MiXCR on the RT-PCR reads; one entry per CDR3 protein. The data contain approximately 150,000 distinct CDR3 sequences, roughly 30% of them singletons. Sequencing was performed on blood, either unsorted or a sorted T cell fraction (not recorded which). The receptors derive from a human donor who was either an allogeneic HSCT recipient or a stem cell or donor lymphocyte infusion donor (not recorded which). It is not recorded whose cells these are; they may come from a transplant donor. The CDR3 runs from the conserved cysteine through the conserved F or W. The D gene is left open where the match is weak. The listing skips clone size in some rows; elsewhere it reads once, few, many or a size class.

j_call d_call v_call clone_size cdr3_aa cdr3_nt
TRBJ2-2 - TRBV29-1 few CSGEGGTGELFF TGCAGCGGAGAAGGAGGCACCGGGGAGCTGTTTTTT
TRBJ2-5 - TRBV11-2 few CASSSTGMETQYF TGTGCCAGCAGCTCAACAGGGATGGAGACCCAGTACTTC
TRBJ2-2 - TRBV15 few CATSRGVSGELFF TGTGCCACCAGCAGGGGGGTATCCGGGGAGCTGTTTTTT
TRBJ2-2 - TRBV2 - CASSWDRFTGELFF TGTGCCAGCAGTTGGGACCGATTCACCGGGGAGCTGTTTTTT
TRBJ2-1 - TRBV4-3 - CASSKTGVLRNEQFF TGCGCCAGCAGCAAGACAGGCGTCCTACGCAATGAGCAGTTCTTC
TRBJ2-3 - TRBV7-9 - CASGPTSNPIDTQYF TGTGCCAGCGGTCCGACCTCGAACCCCATAGATACGCAGTATTTT
TRBJ1-1 - TRBV12-3/TRBV12-4 - CASSFSPFEEAFF TGTGCCAGCAGTTTTAGCCCTTTTGAAGAGGCTTTCTTT
TRBJ2-3 - TRBV6-5 - CASSPHSQGASSTDTQYF TGTGCCAGCAGTCCACACTCACAAGGGGCTTCTAGCACAGATACGCAGTATTTT
TRBJ2-1 TRBD1 TRBV24-1 - CATSDQGALGNEQFF TGTGCCACCAGTGATCAGGGGGCTCTGGGAAATGAGCAGTTCTTC
TRBJ2-5 TRBD1 TRBV9 few CASSLGTGRETQYF TGTGCCAGCAGCCTCGGGACAGGGCGGGAGACCCAGTACTTC
TRBJ2-2 - TRBV6-2/TRBV6-3 - CASSYWTVGGELFF TGTGCCAGCAGTTACTGGACAGTCGGCGGGGAGCTGTTTTTT